What follows are 21 T cell receptor beta chains derived from one specimen sequenced in a study of CXCR3-negative and CXCR3-positive naive CD8 T cells. The libraries of TRB cDNA were constructed through 5' RACE using UMI labels. With the 5' RACE reads reprocessed, TCRdb shows one record per CDR3 protein and no DNA. The sample table sets out 92,000 or so distinct CDR3 sequences. Sequencing was carried out using naive CXCR3- CD8+ T cells from blood. Subset indicated: CD45RO-CCR7+CD27+CD95- naive CD8+ T cells lacking CXCR3 (TNR3-). Every receptor here comes from a human donor in good health. Some clones in this sample may be carry-over from other donors' samples.

The gene calls are TRBV5-1 and TRBJ2-7; the TCRdb D gene call, TRBD2, has no DNA to confirm it. Germline assignment: CDR1 SGHRS and CDR2 YFSETQ. CDR3 size: 16 residues. The CDR3 reads CASSRSSGGIDYEPYF.

This sequence joins TRBV11-2 and TRBJ1-1; the D call from TCRdb, TRBD1, cannot be confirmed without DNA. CDR3 length equals 16 residues. Germline-derived CDR1 and CDR2 are SGHAT and FQNNGV. The CDR3 loop is CASSLVKLRGDTEAFF.

This chain links TRBV10-2 with TRBJ2-7; TCRdb's assignment of TRBD1 cannot be checked, as there is no DNA. Germline V CDR1 and CDR2: WSHSY, SAAADI. The CDR3 consists of 14 residues. The CDR3 reads CASSSSTGTYEQYF.

This chain joins TRBV6-6 and TRBJ1-1. CDR3 length: 11 residues. Germline V CDR1 and CDR2: MNHNY, SVGAGI (reference sequence). The CDR3 loop is CATLYEAEASF.

This sequence joins TRBV28 and TRBJ2-3; TCRdb indicates TRBD1, and absent DNA this call remains unverified. From germline, CDR1 is MDHEN and CDR2 SYDVKM. The CDR3 contains 15 residues. CDR3 protein: CASSFLQGSTDTQYF. The entire variable domain, with the rest obtained from reference TRBV28 and TRBJ2-3, is as follows: DVKVTQSSRYLVKRTGEKVFLECVQDMDHENMFWYRQDPGLGLRLIYFSYDVKMKEKGDIPEGYSVSREKKERFSLILESASTNQTSMYLCASSFLQGSTDTQYFGPGTRLTVL.

The chain uses TRBV28 and TRBJ2-7. CDR3 length equals 14 residues. Germline loops: CDR1 MDHEN, CDR2 SYDVKM. CDR3 sequence: CASSFPKDGPEQYF. Drawing the rest from reference TRBV28 and TRBJ2-7, the complete variable domain is DVKVTQSSRYLVKRTGEKVFLECVQDMDHENMFWYRQDPGLGLRLIYFSYDVKMKEKGDIPEGYSVSREKKERFSLILESASTNQTSMYLCASSFPKDGPEQYFGPGTRLTVT.

The rearrangement uses TRBV5-1 and TRBJ2-5. CDR3 length: 14 amino acids. CDR1 is SGHRS and CDR2 is YFSETQ in the germline V gene. The CDR3 is CASSLNRNQETQYF.

This CDR3 reads CASSFGSPGEQYF. This chain uses TRBV5-1 with TRBJ2-7; TCRdb designates TRBD2, a call that cannot be tested without DNA. Germline values: CDR1 SGHRS, CDR2 YFSETQ. The CDR3 consists of 13 residues.

The chain carries TRBV30 and TRBJ2-7. The length of the CDR3 is 13 residues. CDR1 and CDR2 from the germline V gene are GTSNPN and SVGIG (reference sequence). This CDR3 is CAWSIWGDYEQYF.

This chain joins TRBV7-2 and TRBJ2-1; TCRdb outputs TRBD1, but without DNA this stays unchecked. Germline CDR1 is SGHTA and CDR2 is FQGNSA. The CDR3 runs 14 residues. The CDR3 protein is CASSFRDMSNEQFF. The entire variable domain, with the rest obtained from reference TRBV7-2 and TRBJ2-1, is as follows: GAGVSQSPSNKVTEKGKDVELRCDPISGHTALYWYRQSLGQGLEFLIYFQGNSAPDKSGLPSDRFSAERTGGSVSTLTIQRTQQEDSAVYLCASSFRDMSNEQFFGPGTRLTVL.

This chain links TRBV20-1 with TRBJ2-5. Germline V gene sequence: CDR1 DFQATT, CDR2 SNEGSKA (reference sequence). The CDR3 extends over 14 amino acids. The CDR3 sequence: CSARDRLARETQYF.

This chain uses TRBV6-5 with TRBJ2-2. The CDR3 totals 12 residues. CDR1 and CDR2 (germline): MNHEY, SVGAGI. CDR3 amino acids: CASTFTGGELFF.

This chain joins TRBV14 and TRBJ1-1; the TRBD1 assignment by TCRdb is unverifiable without DNA. Looked up from germline, CDR1 is SGHDN and CDR2 is FVKESK. There are 14 residues in the CDR3. CDR3 sequence: CASSQGKGIPEAFF.

The chain employs TRBV7-9 and TRBJ1-1; the TCRdb D gene call, TRBD1, has no DNA to confirm it. The CDR3 is made up of 16 amino acids. Germline loops: CDR1 SEHNR, CDR2 FQNEAQ (reference sequence). The CDR3 sequence is CASSTGHRGGNTEAFF.

The chain has TRBV6-5 and TRBJ2-7; TCRdb returns TRBD2, unconfirmable since there is no DNA. Per the germline V gene, CDR1 is MNHEY and CDR2 is SVGAGI. The CDR3 is 15 residues long. CDR3 sequence: CASSLAGLNSYEQYF.

The chain links TRBV6-6 to TRBJ1-4. The germline CDR1 and CDR2 sequences are MNHNY and SVGAGI (reference sequence). The CDR3 runs 12 residues. CDR3 sequence: CASTLGGEKLFF.

The rearrangement uses TRBV12-3 or TRBV12-4 and TRBJ2-5. The CDR3 length is 11 residues. The CDR3 here is CASSFGETQYF.

The rearrangement links TRBV19 to TRBJ2-1; TCRdb selects TRBD1, and the lack of DNA leaves this call unchecked. Germline values: CDR1 LNHDA, CDR2 SQIVND (reference sequence). This CDR3 has 14 amino acids. The CDR3 spells CASSIFAGGDEQFF.

The V and J genes are TRBV7-8 and TRBJ1-4; TCRdb outputs TRBD1, but without DNA this stays unchecked. This CDR3 comprises 17 residues. Germline CDR1 SGHVS, CDR2 FQNEAQ. The CDR3 region is CASSLNRAGAFNEKLFF.

J is TRBJ1-2 and V is TRBV7-9. The CDR3 sequence is 15 residues long. Germline V gene lookup returns CDR1 SEHNR and CDR2 FQNEAQ (reference sequence). The CDR3 is CASSLNQGPDYGYTF.

The chain has TRBV6-2 or TRBV6-3 and TRBJ2-6. CDR3 length: 15 residues. The germline V gene has CDR1 MNHEY and CDR2 SVGEGT. The CDR3 spells CASSKVIPGANVLTF.